Following are 13 T cell receptor beta chains from one sample sequenced in a study of blood T cell repertoires in COVID-19 (dated by TCRdb to 2018 to 2020). Library creation used the immunoSEQ multiplex PCR assay. Held by TCRdb, this immuneACCESS table contains in-frame sequences only and omits some clones. Under half of the omission traces to an unresolved V gene where checked; the cause of the rest is unknown. In all, the sample holds 120,000 to 150,000 clones, and approximately 90% of those were seen once. The ten top clones hold about 10% of the sample. The sample consisted of peripheral blood. These receptors were taken from a woman aged 80 or over with acute or convalescent COVID-19.

There are a few counts of this clone. The rearrangement uses TRBV9 and TRBJ1-2, with TRBD1 as a possible D gene (6 bases). The V and J ends lost 3 bases and 8 bases respectively, with 20 bases between them. From germline, CDR1 is SGDLS and CDR2 YYNGEE. The CDR3 has 15 amino acids. The CDR3 DNA is TGTGCCAGCAGCGCTTACAGGGAAGGGAGAGACGGCTACACCTTC. It yields the protein CASSAYREGRDGYTF.

The chain combines TRBV7-9 with TRBJ2-1; 16 positions match TRBD2. CDR1 and CDR2 from the germline V gene are SEHNR and FQNEAQ (reference sequence). The CDR3 has 17 residues. V lost 5 bases and J lost 8; bases outside the gene matches: 9. CDR3 in amino acids: CASSRSGTSGGAYEQFF. CDR3 DNA sequence: TGTGCCAGCAGCCGGTCCGGGACTAGCGGGGGGGCCTATGAGCAGTTCTTC.

The CDR3 nucleotides read TGTGCCAGCAGCCGGACGGGTAGCGGGGGCCCGGTAAAGACCCAGTACTTC. This sequence encodes CASSRTGSGGPVKTQYF. The chain couples TRBV5-4 to TRBJ2-5, with 9 positions matching TRBD2. The CDR3 runs 17 residues. Germline V CDR1 and CDR2: SGHNT, YYREEE (reference sequence). Trimming at V came to 4 bases and at J to 6 bases, leaving 16 bases not matched to a gene.

This clone was seen a handful of times. The V call is TRBV3-1 (or the pseudogene TRBV3-2), the J call TRBJ2-5, with 7 bases that match TRBD2. This CDR3 has 17 amino acids. The germline V gene encodes CDR1 LGHDT and CDR2 YNNKEL (reference sequence). V trimming: 5 bases; J trimming: 3 bases; junction bases outside the gene matches: 15. CDR3 sequence (DNA): TGTGCCAGCAGCTTCGGTGGCGCTCGTCTAGCGGAAGAGACCCAGTACTTC. Residues: CASSFGGARLAEETQYF.

The chain combines TRBV6-6 with TRBJ2-7; 7 positions agree with TRBD1. CDR3 length: 16 residues. The germline V gene encodes CDR1 MNHNY and CDR2 SVGAGI (reference sequence). V gave up 2 bases and J gave up 2 bases; unmatched junction bases: 9. The DNA for the CDR3 is TGTGCCAGCAGTTACGACGGGTCCAGGGGGACCTACGAGCAGTACTTC. Translation: CASSYDGSRGTYEQYF.

The V gene is TRBV5-1, the J gene TRBJ1-2, with 11 bases lining up with TRBD1. The J segment lost 4 bases and the V segment lost 1 base, leaving 3 bases of the junction unmatched. This CDR3 region has 15 residues. Germline CDR1 is SGHRS and CDR2 is YFSETQ. The CDR3 bases are TGCGCCAGCAGCTTGCTGGGACAGGGGGTCTATGGCTACACCTTC. Translating gives CASSLLGQGVYGYTF. The full variable domain, with the rest looked up from reference TRBV5-1 and TRBJ1-2, is KAGVTQTPRYLIKTRGQQVTLSCSPISGHRSVSWYQQTPGQGLQFLFEYFSETQRNKGNFPGRFSGRQFSNSRSEMNVSTLELGDSALYLCASSLLGQGVYGYTFGSGTRLTVV.

The V call is TRBV5-6, the J call TRBJ1-6; D is undetermined. V dropped 4 bases and J dropped 8 bases, with 16 bases sitting between them. Germline V gene data show CDR1 as SGHDT and CDR2 as YYEEEE. The CDR3 consists of 15 residues. The DNA of the CDR3 is TGTGCCAGCAGCGCCCCATCGGGGTCTTATTCACCCCTCCACTTT. Encoded protein: CASSAPSGSYSPLHF. Together with reference TRBV5-6 and TRBJ1-6, the CDR3 gives the full variable domain: DAGVTQSPTHLIKTRGQQVTLRCSPKSGHDTVSWYQQALGQGPQFIFQYYEEEERQRGNFPDRFSGHQFPNYSSELNVNALLLGDSALYLCASSAPSGSYSPLHFGNGTRLTVT.

The rearrangement joins TRBV7-2 to TRBJ1-2, with unresolved D. V lost 4 bases to trimming and J lost 4 bases, with 19 bases between them. Germline values: CDR1 SGHTA, CDR2 FQGNSA. The CDR3 loop spans 16 amino acids. The CDR3, as DNA: TGTGCCAGCAGCTCTCCCAATTTCGGAACGGGCTATGGCTACACCTTC. It is translated as CASSSPNFGTGYGYTF.

The chain recombines TRBV6-5 with TRBJ2-2; 8 bases agree with TRBD2. The trim removed 6 bases at V and 1 base at J, leaving 4 bases unmatched. CDR1 and CDR2 from the germline V gene are MNHEY and SVGAGI. The CDR3 extends over 15 amino acids. This chain's CDR3 is CASSPGLGNTGELFF. In DNA, the CDR3 is TGTGCCAGCAGCCCGGGACTAGGGAACACCGGGGAGCTGTTTTTT.

This chain connects TRBV29-1 to TRBJ1-2; 7 nucleotides align to TRBD1. Germline V CDR1 and CDR2: SQVTM, ANQGSEA. This CDR3 is 10 amino acids long. V was pared by 5 bases and J by 12 bases, with 6 bases of the junction left unmatched. CDR3 bases: TGCAGCGTTAGTGAGGGACAGCACACCTTC. It is translated as CSVSEGQHTF.

This chain links TRBV6-5 with TRBJ1-1; no firm D call. The germline CDR1 and CDR2 sequences are MNHEY and SVGAGI. The ends were cut back, 1 base at V and 4 bases at J, with 10 bases in the middle. This CDR3 is 14 amino acids long. The CDR3 sequence: CASSYFGEGTEAFF. Here the CDR3 DNA reads TGTGCCAGCAGTTACTTCGGGGAGGGCACTGAAGCTTTCTTT.

This chain uses TRBV12-5 with TRBJ2-2; unclear D gene. This CDR3 is 14 amino acids long. Germline values: CDR1 LGHNT, CDR2 FRNRAP. Deletions cut 1 base from V and 5 bases from J, with 8 bases between. The DNA of the CDR3 is TGTGCTAGTGGTTTGGGGCACGGGACCGGGGAGCTGTTTTTT. Protein: CASGLGHGTGELFF.

V gene TRBV27 combines with J gene TRBJ2-7, with TRBD2 matching 9 bases. V shed 2 bases, J shed 3 bases, and the junction held 8 bases outside the gene matches. The CDR3 consists of 16 residues. Germline assignment: CDR1 MNHEY and CDR2 SMNVEV (reference sequence). The CDR3 spells CASSLKASGDLYEQYF. The DNA of the CDR3 is TGTGCCAGCAGTTTAAAGGCTAGCGGGGACCTCTACGAGCAGTACTTC.